This is a list of T cell receptor beta chains from one sample in a study of blood T cell repertoires in COVID-19. Sequenced by immunoSEQ multiplex PCR; TCRdb stores in-frame clones only, minus some. The repertoire includes 300,000 to 400,000 clones, 65% to 90% of them detected once, and about 7.6% sits in the top ten. Source material: peripheral blood. The receptors shown here come from a woman aged 55-69 years with COVID-19, enrolled during active disease. The CDR3 runs from the conserved cysteine through the conserved F or W. Each record gives: clone size, V gene, J gene, D gene, CDR3 protein, CDR3 DNA. The D gene is left open where the match is weak. Part of the rows lack a size; the others show once, few, many or a class for expanded clones.

-	TRBV7-8	TRBJ2-7	-	CASSSYYEQYF	TGTGCCAGCAGCTCCTACTACGAGCAGTACTTC
-	TRBV9	TRBJ1-2	TRBD1	CASSQHRGDYGYTF	TGTGCCAGCAGCCAGCACAGGGGTGACTATGGCTACACCTTC
-	TRBV5-5	TRBJ1-5	-	CASSLIAGSYSNQPQHF	TGTGCCAGCAGCTTGATCGCGGGGAGTTATAGCAATCAGCCCCAGCATTTT
-	TRBV4-3	TRBJ1-1	TRBD1	CASSKRQGRDTEAFF	TGCGCCAGCAGCAAACGACAGGGGAGGGACACTGAAGCTTTCTTT
few	TRBV25-1	TRBJ1-2	-	CASSESGSNYGYTF	TGTGCCAGCAGTGAATCAGGGTCCAACTATGGCTACACCTTC
-	TRBV12-3/TRBV12-4	TRBJ2-3	TRBD2	CASGTSGADTQYF	TGTGCCAGCGGGACTAGCGGTGCCGATACGCAGTATTTT
few	TRBV12-3/TRBV12-4	TRBJ1-1	-	CASSSTDLTEAFF	TGTGCCAGCAGTTCGACTGACCTTACTGAAGCTTTCTTT
-	TRBV6-2/TRBV6-3	TRBJ2-1	TRBD2	CASSSTSGGDQYYNEQFF	TGTGCCAGCAGTTCGACTAGCGGGGGGGACCAATATTACAATGAGCAGTTCTTC
-	TRBV11-3	TRBJ2-3	TRBD2	CASSLDASGGADTQYF	TGTGCCAGCAGCTTAGATGCTAGCGGGGGGGCAGATACGCAGTATTTT
-	TRBV30	TRBJ2-5	-	CASSGVEETQYF	TGTGCCTCCTCCGGGGTCGAAGAGACCCAGTACTTC
-	TRBV5-1	TRBJ2-1	-	CASSFQDSYNEQFF	TGCGCCAGCAGCTTTCAGGATTCCTACAATGAGCAGTTCTTC
-	TRBV18	TRBJ2-7	-	CASSSKSGANEQYF	TGTGCCAGCTCATCGAAGTCAGGGGCGAACGAGCAGTACTTC
-	TRBV5-1	TRBJ2-7	TRBD1	CASSVTGGEQYF	TGCGCCAGCAGCGTGACAGGGGGCGAGCAGTACTTC
-	TRBV30	TRBJ1-5	TRBD1	CAWGTGGSQPQHF	TGTGCCTGGGGGACAGGGGGCTCACAGCCCCAGCATTTT
-	TRBV7-2	TRBJ1-1	-	CASSLLGGMNTEAFF	TGTGCCAGCAGCTTATTGGGAGGGATGAACACTGAAGCTTTCTTT
-	TRBV7-8	TRBJ2-3	TRBD1	CATHKGQGGDTQYF	TGTGCTACGCATAAGGGACAGGGCGGGGATACGCAGTATTTT
-	TRBV9	TRBJ2-3	-	CASSTGLTDTQYF	TGTGCCAGCAGCACCGGACTCACAGATACGCAGTATTTT
-	TRBV3-1/TRBV3-2	TRBJ2-2	TRBD2	CASSSTSGGAGRTGELFF	TGTGCCAGCAGCTCAACTAGCGGGGGGGCCGGTCGAACCGGGGAGCTGTTTTTT
-	TRBV6-1	TRBJ2-7	-	CASSELLGRVYEQYF	TGTGCCAGCAGTGAGCTTTTAGGCAGGGTATACGAGCAGTACTTC
-	TRBV6-5	TRBJ1-1	-	CASTMNTEAFF	TGTGCCAGCACAATGAACACTGAAGCTTTCTTT
-	TRBV30	TRBJ2-7	TRBD1	CAWSRTGGLYEQYF	TGTGCCTGGAGTCGGACAGGGGGCCTGTACGAGCAGTACTTC
-	TRBV20-1	TRBJ1-5	TRBD1	CSASGGQSNNQPQHF	TGCAGTGCTAGTGGGGGACAGTCGAACAATCAGCCCCAGCATTTT
-	TRBV18	TRBJ1-2	-	CASSPRDASGYGYTF	TGTGCCAGCTCACCTCGCGATGCTTCAGGCTATGGCTACACCTTC